This T cell receptor (beta chain) comes out of a study of blood T cell repertoires in COVID-19. The CDR3 loop spans 13 amino acids. Germline-derived CDR1 and CDR2 are MNHEY and SVGAGI. Sequenced by immunoSEQ multiplex PCR; TCRdb stores in-frame clones only, minus some. The sample has under 300,000 clones; approximately 83% are singletons. With regard to this clone: The junction departs from germline at one end; a sequencing error may be responsible.

The chain joins TRBV6-5 to TRBJ1-1, with D possibly matching TRBD1 (5 bases). This receptor was taken from a woman between 35 and 50 years old with acute COVID-19. The source material was PBMCs or T cells enriched from blood (not recorded which). This CDR3 reads CASKTGGNSEAFF. The CDR3 DNA reads as TGTGCCAGCAAGACGGGGGGGAACTCTGAAGCTTTCTTT.